One and the same sample provided the 30 T cell receptor beta chains below, sequenced in a study of shared clonotypes between healthy human individuals. Sequenced by immunoSEQ multiplex PCR; TCRdb stores in-frame clones only, minus some. The sample carries around 240,000 clones, 65% to 70% recorded once. The sample was memory CD4+ T cells sorted from blood. The subset: CD45RA-negative fraction. Receptors were obtained from a man under 40 in good health.

CDR3: CASSLNSATYEQYF. CDR3 in DNA: TGCGCCAGCAGCTTGAATAGCGCTACCTACGAGCAGTACTTC. This chain joins TRBV5-1 and TRBJ2-7; possible D gene TRBD2, 5 bases. The CDR3 totals 14 residues. Trimming shortened V by 1 base and J by 2 bases, and 10 bases separated the two germline ends. The germline gives CDR1 SGHRS, CDR2 YFSETQ.

The chain carries TRBV11-2 and TRBJ2-7; 13 positions agree with TRBD2. CDR1 is SGHAT and CDR2 is FQNNGV in the germline V gene. Germline trimming cut 5 bases from V and 10 bases from J; bases unmatched to any gene: 8. The CDR3 spans 14 residues. The DNA for the CDR3 is TGTGCCAGCAGCCCAGGACTAGCGGGAGCGGTTCAGTACTTC. Amino acids: CASSPGLAGAVQYF.

The chain combines TRBV5-6 with TRBJ1-3, with TRBD1 matching 7 bases. This CDR3 has 16 residues. Looked up from germline, CDR1 is SGHDT and CDR2 is YYEEEE. The trim removed 4 bases at V and 3 bases at J, leaving 10 bases unmatched. DNA for the CDR3: TGTGCCAGCAGCCACGGGACAGACCATGATGGAAACACCATATATTTT. It is translated as CASSHGTDHDGNTIYF.

V usage is TRBV5-1 and J usage is TRBJ2-1; TRBD2 matches at 8 bases. With V trimmed by 0 bases and J by 4 bases, 12 bases remained unmatched. CDR1 is SGHRS and CDR2 is YFSETQ in the germline V gene. The CDR3 length is 18 residues. CDR3 in amino acids: CASSLARGGREVYNEQFF. The CDR3 region has the DNA TGCGCCAGCAGCTTGGCCCGGGGAGGGCGGGAGGTATACAATGAGCAGTTCTTC. Using reference TRBV5-1 and TRBJ2-1 for the parts outside the CDR3, the full variable domain is KAGVTQTPRYLIKTRGQQVTLSCSPISGHRSVSWYQQTPGQGLQFLFEYFSETQRNKGNFPGRFSGRQFSNSRSEMNVSTLELGDSALYLCASSLARGGREVYNEQFFGPGTRLTVL.

The V gene is TRBV5-1, the J gene TRBJ2-5, with no clear D. Trimming pared 6 bases from V and 1 base from J, leaving 10 bases between. The V gene's germline CDR1 is SGHRS and CDR2 YFSETQ. This CDR3 has 13 amino acids. The CDR3 sequence: CASNTGIQETQYF. Written as DNA, the CDR3 is TGCGCCAGCAATACTGGGATCCAAGAGACCCAGTACTTC. Combining the CDR3 with reference TRBV5-1 and TRBJ2-5 gives the whole variable domain KAGVTQTPRYLIKTRGQQVTLSCSPISGHRSVSWYQQTPGQGLQFLFEYFSETQRNKGNFPGRFSGRQFSNSRSEMNVSTLELGDSALYLCASNTGIQETQYFGPGTRLLVL.

Comment on this clone: This may stem from a read error, because a much larger clone lies one nucleotide away. The chain joins TRBV11-1 to TRBJ2-7, with D possibly TRBD1 on 5 matching bases. This CDR3 region has 12 residues. The V end lost 2 bases, the J end lost 3 bases, and 5 bases lay between the germline ends. Germline CDR1 SGHAT, CDR2 FQDESV (reference sequence). The CDR3 nucleotides read TGTGCCAGCAGCTTAACAGGCTACGAGCAGTACTTC. Its protein product is CASSLTGYEQYF. Full variable domain (missing parts from reference TRBV11-1 and TRBJ2-7): EAEVAQSPRYKITEKSQAVAFWCDPISGHATLYWYRQILGQGPELLVQFQDESVVDDSQLPKDRFSAERLKGVDSTLKIQPAELGDSAMYLCASSLTGYEQYFGPGTRLTVT.

The rearrangement uses TRBV6-6 and TRBJ2-7; TRBD1 matches 7 bases. From germline, CDR1 is MNHNY and CDR2 SVGAGI (reference sequence). This CDR3 has 15 residues. The ends lost 2 bases at V and 5 bases at J; junction bases unmatched: 9. The CDR3 loop is CASSYEGQRFDEQYF. The CDR3 bases are TGTGCCAGCAGTTACGAGGGACAGAGATTTGACGAGCAGTACTTC.

The V gene is TRBV19, the J gene TRBJ2-3; D not certain. CDR3 length: 14 residues. CDR1 LNHDA and CDR2 SQIVND come from the germline V gene (reference sequence). The V and J ends lost 7 bases and 6 bases respectively, with 17 bases between them. CDR3 sequence reads: CASTDGRLRDTQYF. The CDR3 DNA reads as TGTGCCAGTACCGACGGTAGGTTGCGCGATACGCAGTATTTT.

This chain connects TRBV4-1 to TRBJ2-3; either TRBD1 or TRBD2 may supply D (5 bases each). Per germline, CDR1 MGHRA and CDR2 YSYEKL. Trimming took 0 bases from V and 1 from J, leaving 11 bases between them. CDR3 length: 16 amino acids. CDR3 in DNA: TGCGCCAGCAGCCAAGATCCCGGGACCGGCACAGATACGCAGTATTTT. This translates into CASSQDPGTGTDTQYF.

V usage is TRBV6-1 and J usage is TRBJ2-1; D is unclear. The CDR3 spans 14 residues. Trimming removed 6 bases from V and 5 bases from J, with 14 bases in between. The germline V gene encodes CDR1 MNHNS and CDR2 SASEGT. CDR3 residues: CASRDPYRDNEQFF. The CDR3 nucleotides are TGTGCCAGCAGGGACCCATATAGAGACAATGAGCAGTTCTTC.

In its sample, this clone was seen a few times. This chain uses TRBV7-2 with TRBJ1-1; D remains unclear. V was trimmed by 8 bases and J by 3 bases, leaving 7 bases between them. The CDR3 runs 11 residues. The germline V gene encodes CDR1 SGHTA and CDR2 FQGNSA. CDR3 in DNA: TGTGCCAGCTCGGCTCACACTGAAGCTTTCTTT. Amino acid sequence: CASSAHTEAFF.

This rearrangement joins TRBV5-4 to TRBJ1-1; no definite D call. This CDR3 is built from 18 residues. V was clipped by 0 bases and J by 0 bases, with 18 bases between them. CDR1 is SGHNT and CDR2 is YYREEE in the germline V gene (reference sequence). CDR3 region: CASSLDVRQTGMNTEAFF. CDR3 in DNA: TGTGCCAGCAGCTTGGATGTCCGCCAGACGGGGATGAACACTGAAGCTTTCTTT.

The gene calls are TRBV18 and TRBJ2-1; either TRBD1 or TRBD2 may supply D (5 bases each). The germline V and J ends were trimmed by 5 bases and 9 bases, with 17 bases remaining between them. The CDR3 has 14 amino acids. In germline, CDR1 is KGHSH, CDR2 LQKENI. CDR3 coding DNA: TGTGCCAGCTCAGCCGGGACCACAATCCGTGAGCAGTTCTTC. This translates into CASSAGTTIREQFF.

This clone was seen a few times. This sequence joins TRBV7-7 and TRBJ2-5, with TRBD2 identical over 10 bases. The germline gives CDR1 SSHAT, CDR2 FNYEAQ (reference sequence). This CDR3 spans 16 amino acids. J gave up 5 bases and V 5 bases, and 11 bases lay outside the gene matches. CDR3 sequence reads: CASSKTSGRAQETQYF. The CDR3 nucleotides read TGTGCCAGCAGCAAGACCAGCGGGAGGGCCCAGGAGACCCAGTACTTC.

CDR3 amino acids: CASSVGVDLSYNEQFF. In DNA, the CDR3 is TGTGCCAGCAGCGTAGGAGTGGATTTATCCTACAATGAGCAGTTCTTC. The chain links TRBV9 to TRBJ2-1; no definite D call. The CDR3 covers 16 residues. Germline CDR1 SGDLS, CDR2 YYNGEE. The V and J ends lost 0 bases and 1 base respectively, with 11 bases between them.

This clone was detected only once. The CDR3 is CASSLGTADTQYF. The DNA for the CDR3 is TGTGCCAGCTCTCTGGGGACCGCAGATACGCAGTATTTT. The chain has TRBV28 and TRBJ2-3; D tentatively reads TRBD1 or TRBD2 (5 bases each). Between the trimmed V and J ends, which lost 8 bases and 4 bases, there was a span of 13 bases. This CDR3 has 13 amino acids. Per the germline V gene, CDR1 is MDHEN and CDR2 is SYDVKM.

This clone was detected many times. The chain has TRBV10-2 and TRBJ1-2; D gene ambiguous. Between the trimmed V and J ends, which lost 0 bases and 8 bases, there was a span of 13 bases. Germline V gives CDR1 WSHSY, CDR2 SAAADI. This CDR3 is built from 14 residues. As DNA, the CDR3 is TGCGCCAGCAGTGAGTCCGGAACCCATGGGGGCTACACCTTC. Its translation is CASSESGTHGGYTF.

This clone was found a few times. The V gene is TRBV15, the J gene TRBJ2-7; 10 bases are a match to TRBD2. Germline CDR1 reads LNHNV; CDR2 reads YYDKDF (reference sequence). The CDR3 consists of 16 residues. V shed 4 bases, J shed 3 bases, and the junction held 9 bases outside the gene matches. CDR3 residues: CATSKLLAGNDYEQYF. The CDR3 DNA sequence: TGTGCCACCAGCAAACTACTAGCGGGAAATGACTACGAGCAGTACTTC.

The chain joins TRBV5-4 to TRBJ2-7; 9 nucleotides line up with TRBD2. Per germline, CDR1 SGHNT and CDR2 YYREEE (reference sequence). V was pared by 3 bases and J by 7 bases, with 5 bases of the junction left unmatched. This CDR3 is 13 amino acids long. This CDR3 reads CASSSSGRYEQYF. The CDR3 DNA follows: TGTGCCAGCAGCTCGAGCGGGAGGTATGAGCAGTACTTC.

The rearrangement uses TRBV19 and TRBJ1-4, with a weak D call TRBD1 (5 bases). This CDR3 region has 17 residues. Per the germline V gene, CDR1 is LNHDA and CDR2 is SQIVND (reference sequence). Deletions cut 5 bases from V and 7 bases from J, with 23 bases between. CDR3 residues: CASSDQPGPRMGEKLFF. As DNA, the CDR3 is TGTGCCAGTAGTGACCAACCGGGACCTCGAATGGGTGAAAAACTGTTTTTT. The full variable domain, with the rest looked up from reference TRBV19 and TRBJ1-4, is DGGITQSPKYLFRKEGQNVTLSCEQNLNHDAMYWYRQDPGQGLRLIYYSQIVNDFQKGDIAEGYSVSREKKESFPLTVTSAQKNPTAFYLCASSDQPGPRMGEKLFFGSGTQLSVL.

This clone was seen a few times. The chain's CDR3 is CASSLELLAPLSTQYF. CDR3 nucleotide sequence: TGTGCCAGCAGCTTAGAGTTACTAGCCCCGTTGAGTACGCAGTATTTT. The genes are TRBV11-2 and TRBJ2-3, with D possibly TRBD2 on 6 matching bases. The CDR3 spans 16 residues. Germline CDR1 reads SGHAT; CDR2 reads FQNNGV. With 0 bases removed from V and 8 bases from J, the gap between germline ends came to 18 bases.

This rearrangement joins TRBV19 to TRBJ1-1; D not certain. The CDR3 totals 14 residues. V was trimmed by 3 bases and J by 5 bases, leaving 13 bases between them. CDR1 LNHDA and CDR2 SQIVND come from the germline V gene (reference sequence). CDR3 in amino acids: CASSMVKGRTEAFF. CDR3 nucleotide sequence: TGTGCCAGTAGTATGGTAAAGGGAAGGACTGAAGCTTTCTTT. The whole variable domain, filled in from reference TRBV19 and TRBJ1-1, reads DGGITQSPKYLFRKEGQNVTLSCEQNLNHDAMYWYRQDPGQGLRLIYYSQIVNDFQKGDIAEGYSVSREKKESFPLTVTSAQKNPTAFYLCASSMVKGRTEAFFGQGTRLTVV.

This clone was seen more than once but under ten times. The chain employs TRBV29-1 and TRBJ2-7; no definite D call. The CDR3 contains 12 residues. The germline V gene encodes CDR1 SQVTM and CDR2 ANQGSEA. Between the trimmed V and J ends, which lost 4 bases and 1 base, there was a span of 8 bases. DNA of the CDR3: TGCAGCGTTGGGGTCGGATCCTACGAGCAGTACTTC. This translates into CSVGVGSYEQYF.

Note on this clone: One end of the junction fails to match germline, which may point to a read error. The chain recombines TRBV7-2 with TRBJ2-2, with 7 bases aligning to TRBD2. The CDR3 totals 15 residues. Germline CDR1 reads SGHTA; CDR2 reads FQGNSA. CDR3 nucleotide sequence: TGTGCCGGCAGACACCACGGGGGGTTCACCGGGGAGCTGTTTTTT. It codes for CAGRHHGGFTGELFF.

This chain links TRBV5-4 with TRBJ2-3; 9 bases map to TRBD1. This CDR3 has 15 residues. J was trimmed by 1 base and V by 1 base; bases with no gene match: 1. The germline V gene encodes CDR1 SGHNT and CDR2 YYREEE (reference sequence). The CDR3, as DNA: TGTGCCAGCAGCTTGAGGACAGGGGGCACAGATACGCAGTATTTT. The encoded protein is CASSLRTGGTDTQYF.

A word on this clone: In the same sample, other DNA sequences code for this CDR3. V gene TRBV11-2 combines with J gene TRBJ1-3; D gene unclear. V gave up 4 bases and J gave up 0 bases, with 10 bases separating them. CDR1 is SGHAT, CDR2 FQNNGV, per germline. The CDR3 is 15 residues long. CDR3 DNA: TGTGCCAGCAGCTCAAGCGTACTCTCTGGAAACACCATATATTTT. This sequence encodes CASSSSVLSGNTIYF. The full variable domain, its missing parts supplied by reference TRBV11-2 and TRBJ1-3, is EAGVAQSPRYKIIEKRQSVAFWCNPISGHATLYWYQQILGQGPKLLIQFQNNGVVDDSQLPKDRFSAERLKGVDSTLKIQPAKLEDSAVYLCASSSSVLSGNTIYFGEGSWLTVV.

This clone was seen only a few times. The V gene is TRBV28, the J gene TRBJ2-3; 9 positions match TRBD2. Germline CDR1 reads MDHEN; CDR2 reads SYDVKM. Unmatched junction bases numbered 8, after V lost 6 bases and J lost 1 base. The CDR3 length is 16 residues. The CDR3 DNA follows: TGTGCCAGCAGGCCGCCTAGCGGGACGGGCACAGATACGCAGTATTTT. It encodes CASRPPSGTGTDTQYF.

The chain joins TRBV5-8 to TRBJ1-1; D not certain. Germline assignment: CDR1 SGHTS and CDR2 YDEGEE. The length of the CDR3 is 12 residues. Trimming shortened V by 2 bases and J by 6 bases, and 8 bases separated the two germline ends. The CDR3 protein is CASSFLKAEAFF. The CDR3 DNA reads as TGTGCCAGCAGCTTTCTTAAGGCTGAAGCTTTCTTT.

The chain employs TRBV6-5 and TRBJ1-5, with D uncertain. There are 14 residues in the CDR3. Germline CDR1 reads MNHEY; CDR2 reads SVGAGI. Trimming took off 6 bases at V and 5 bases at J, with 14 bases between the two ends. CDR3 amino acids: CASRTGGSHQPQHF. The CDR3 DNA reads TGTGCCAGCAGGACCGGCGGCTCCCATCAGCCCCAGCATTTT.

This sequence joins TRBV27 and TRBJ2-7, with D hard to call. Between the trimmed V and J ends, which lost 1 base and 8 bases, there was a span of 6 bases. The CDR3 extends over 11 amino acids. Germline V gene sequence: CDR1 MNHEY, CDR2 SMNVEV (reference sequence). The CDR3 protein is CASSLFGQQYF. DNA of the CDR3: TGTGCCAGCAGTTTATTTGGCCAGCAGTACTTC.